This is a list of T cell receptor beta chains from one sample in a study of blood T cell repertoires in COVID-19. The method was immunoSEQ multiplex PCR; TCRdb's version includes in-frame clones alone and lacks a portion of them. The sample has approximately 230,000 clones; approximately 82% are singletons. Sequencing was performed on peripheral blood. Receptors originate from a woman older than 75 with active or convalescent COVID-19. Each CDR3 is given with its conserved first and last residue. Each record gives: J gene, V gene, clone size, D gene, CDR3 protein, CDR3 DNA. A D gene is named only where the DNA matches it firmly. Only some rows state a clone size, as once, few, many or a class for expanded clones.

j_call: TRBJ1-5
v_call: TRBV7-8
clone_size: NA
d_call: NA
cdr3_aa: CASSLVTGYQPQHF
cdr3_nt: TGTGCCAGCAGCTTAGTTACAGGGTATCAGCCCCAGCATTTT

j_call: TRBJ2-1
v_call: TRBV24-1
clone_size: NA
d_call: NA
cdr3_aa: CATSDQGFFF
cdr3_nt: TGTGCCACCAGTGATCAGGGGTTTTTCTTC

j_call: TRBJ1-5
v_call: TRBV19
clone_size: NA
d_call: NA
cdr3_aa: CASSIEQGSKPQHF
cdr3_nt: TGTGCCAGTAGTATCGAGCAGGGGAGCAAGCCCCAGCATTTT

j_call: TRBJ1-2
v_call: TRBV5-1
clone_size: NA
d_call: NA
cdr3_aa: CASREGYPNYGYTF
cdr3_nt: TGCGCCAGCAGGGAGGGCTACCCCAACTATGGCTACACCTTC

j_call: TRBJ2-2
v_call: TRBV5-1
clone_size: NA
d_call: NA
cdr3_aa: CASSPLQDRNTGELFF
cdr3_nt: TGCGCCAGCAGCCCTCTTCAGGACAGGAACACCGGGGAGCTGTTTTTT

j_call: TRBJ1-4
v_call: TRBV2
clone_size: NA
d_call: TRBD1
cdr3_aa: CASSGQGRRTNEKLFF
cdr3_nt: TGTGCCAGCAGTGGACAGGGAAGGAGAACTAATGAAAAACTGTTTTTT

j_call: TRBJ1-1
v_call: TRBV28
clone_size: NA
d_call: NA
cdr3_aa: CASKSITRAFF
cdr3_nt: TGTGCCAGCAAGAGTATTACTCGAGCTTTCTTT

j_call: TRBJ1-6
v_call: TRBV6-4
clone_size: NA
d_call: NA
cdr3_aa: CASTQRGEDNSPLHF
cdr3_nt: TGTGCCAGCACCCAGCGAGGGGAGGATAATTCACCCCTCCACTTT

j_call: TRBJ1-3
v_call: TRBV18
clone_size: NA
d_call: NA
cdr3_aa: CASSMGGSSGNTIYF
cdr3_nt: TGTGCCAGCTCCATGGGCGGGAGCTCTGGAAACACCATATATTTT

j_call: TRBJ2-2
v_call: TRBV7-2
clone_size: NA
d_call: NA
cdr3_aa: CASSSVQGTGELFF
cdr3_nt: TGTGCCAGCAGCTCCGTTCAGGGCACCGGGGAGCTGTTTTTT

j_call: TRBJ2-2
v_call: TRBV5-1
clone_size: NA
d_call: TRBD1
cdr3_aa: CASRSGTVTGELFF
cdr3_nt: TGCGCCAGCAGGTCCGGGACAGTCACCGGGGAGCTGTTTTTT

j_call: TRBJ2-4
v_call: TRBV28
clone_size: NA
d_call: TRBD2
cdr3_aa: CASSSPGLAGVSKNIQYF
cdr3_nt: TGTGCCAGCAGTTCACCGGGACTAGCGGGAGTCTCCAAAAACATTCAGTACTTC

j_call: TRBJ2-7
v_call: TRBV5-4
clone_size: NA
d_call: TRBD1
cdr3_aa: CASSPRQGYEQYF
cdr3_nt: TGTGCCAGCAGCCCCAGACAGGGCTACGAGCAGTACTTC

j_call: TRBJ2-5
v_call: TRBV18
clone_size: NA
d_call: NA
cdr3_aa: CASSPPSEETQYF
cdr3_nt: TGTGCCAGCTCACCACCATCGGAAGAGACCCAGTACTTC

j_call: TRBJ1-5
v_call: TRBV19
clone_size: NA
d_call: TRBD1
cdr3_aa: CASSISRTGGAWQPQHF
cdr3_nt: TGTGCCAGTAGTATATCCCGGACAGGGGGCGCGTGGCAGCCCCAGCATTTT

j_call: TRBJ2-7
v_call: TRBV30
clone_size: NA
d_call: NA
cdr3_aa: CAWSVGGASYEQYF
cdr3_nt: TGTGCCTGGAGTGTAGGAGGGGCATCCTACGAGCAGTACTTC

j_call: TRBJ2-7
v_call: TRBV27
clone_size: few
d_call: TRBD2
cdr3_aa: CASSPRGGYEQYF
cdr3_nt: TGTGCCAGCAGTCCCCGGGGGGGCTACGAGCAGTACTTC

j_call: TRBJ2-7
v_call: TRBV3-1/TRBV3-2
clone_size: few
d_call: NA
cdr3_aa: CASSHTSGSSEQYF
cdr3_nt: TGTGCCAGCAGCCATACTTCAGGGTCGAGCGAGCAGTACTTC

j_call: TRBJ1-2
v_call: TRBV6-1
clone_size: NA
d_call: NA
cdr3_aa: CASSEALSFNYGYTF
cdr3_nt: TGTGCCAGCAGTGAAGCACTATCTTTCAACTATGGCTACACCTTC

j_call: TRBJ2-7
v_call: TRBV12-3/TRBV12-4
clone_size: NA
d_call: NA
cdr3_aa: CASSFGRYEQYF
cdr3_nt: TGTGCCAGCAGCTTTGGGAGATACGAGCAGTACTTC

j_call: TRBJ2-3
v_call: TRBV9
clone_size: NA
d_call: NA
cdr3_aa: CASSVSQWGTDTQYF
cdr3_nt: TGTGCCAGCAGCGTTTCACAGTGGGGCACAGATACGCAGTATTTT

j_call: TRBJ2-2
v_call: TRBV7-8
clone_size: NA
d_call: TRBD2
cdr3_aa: CASSSSGLAGLYTGELFF
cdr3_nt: TGTGCCAGCAGCTCTAGTGGCCTAGCGGGCCTATACACCGGGGAGCTGTTTTTT